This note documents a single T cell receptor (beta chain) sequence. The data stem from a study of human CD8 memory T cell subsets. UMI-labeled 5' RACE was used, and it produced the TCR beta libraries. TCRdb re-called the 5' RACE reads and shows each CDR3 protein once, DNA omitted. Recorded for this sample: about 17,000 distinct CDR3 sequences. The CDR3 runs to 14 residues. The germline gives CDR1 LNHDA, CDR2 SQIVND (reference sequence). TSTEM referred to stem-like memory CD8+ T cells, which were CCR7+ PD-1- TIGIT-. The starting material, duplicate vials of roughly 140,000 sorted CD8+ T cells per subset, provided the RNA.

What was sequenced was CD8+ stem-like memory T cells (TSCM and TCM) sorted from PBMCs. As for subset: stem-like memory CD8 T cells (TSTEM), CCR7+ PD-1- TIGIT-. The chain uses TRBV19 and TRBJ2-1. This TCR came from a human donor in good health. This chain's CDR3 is CASSPRGSYNEQFF. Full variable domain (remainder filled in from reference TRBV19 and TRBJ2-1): DGGITQSPKYLFRKEGQNVTLSCEQNLNHDAMYWYRQDPGQGLRLIYYSQIVNDFQKGDIAEGYSVSREKKESFPLTVTSAQKNPTAFYLCASSPRGSYNEQFFGPGTRLTVL.